The 2 T cell receptor beta chains given below trace back to one sample, sequenced in a study of cytomegalovirus exposure and HLA in healthy donors. Researchers ran the PCR with 60 Vbeta and 13 Jbeta primers. The table came from immunoSEQ multiplex PCR; TCRdb's copy has only in-frame clones and leaves some out. The sample has roughly 180,000 clones; 84% are singletons. The sequenced sample consisted of PBMCs. These receptors came from a man aged 25-45 years in good health and CMV-seronegative.

V is TRBV2 and J is TRBJ2-5; possible D gene TRBD1, 6 bases. Germline loops: CDR1 SNHLY, CDR2 FYNNEI. V gave up 6 bases and J gave up 0 bases, with 8 bases separating them. This CDR3 has 13 residues. The CDR3 nucleotides are TGTGCCAGCAGCGGGACAAACCAAGAGACCCAGTACTTC. This codes for CASSGTNQETQYF.

This sequence joins TRBV5-1 and TRBJ2-2, with TRBD1 matching over 8 bases. The CDR3 runs 15 residues. Germline CDR1 SGHRS, CDR2 YFSETQ. The V segment lost 0 bases and the J segment 5 bases; nucleotides outside the gene matches: 3. Written as DNA, the CDR3 is TGCGCCAGCAGCTTGGTGGACAGGGAGACCGGGGAGCTGTTTTTT. Translation: CASSLVDRETGELFF.